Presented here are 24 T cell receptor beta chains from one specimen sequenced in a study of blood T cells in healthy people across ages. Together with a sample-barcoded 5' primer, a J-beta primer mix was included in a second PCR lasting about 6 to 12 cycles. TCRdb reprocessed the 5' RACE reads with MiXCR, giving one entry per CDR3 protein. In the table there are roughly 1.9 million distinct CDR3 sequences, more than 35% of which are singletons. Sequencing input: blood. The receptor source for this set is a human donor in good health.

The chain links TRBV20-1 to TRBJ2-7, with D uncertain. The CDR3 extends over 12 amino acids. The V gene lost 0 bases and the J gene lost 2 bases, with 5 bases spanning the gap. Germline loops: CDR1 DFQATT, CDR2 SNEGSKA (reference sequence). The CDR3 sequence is CSARDLPYEQYF. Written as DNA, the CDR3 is TGCAGTGCTAGAGATCTGCCCTACGAGCAGTACTTC.

The CDR3 protein is CASSVAGEEAYEQYF. For the CDR3, the DNA is TGTGCCAGCAGCGTAGCGGGGGAGGAAGCCTACGAGCAGTACTTC. The genes are TRBV9 and TRBJ2-7; tentative D call: TRBD2 (6 bases). V lost 0 bases, J lost 2 bases, and 12 bases lay in between. The CDR3 is made up of 15 amino acids. Germline loops: CDR1 SGDLS, CDR2 YYNGEE.

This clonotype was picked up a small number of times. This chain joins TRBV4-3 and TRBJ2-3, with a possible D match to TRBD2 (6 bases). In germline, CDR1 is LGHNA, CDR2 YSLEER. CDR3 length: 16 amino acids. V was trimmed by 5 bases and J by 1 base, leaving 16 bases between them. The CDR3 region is CASSFISGARTDTQYF. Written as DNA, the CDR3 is TGCGCCAGCAGCTTTATTAGCGGAGCCCGCACAGATACGCAGTATTTT.

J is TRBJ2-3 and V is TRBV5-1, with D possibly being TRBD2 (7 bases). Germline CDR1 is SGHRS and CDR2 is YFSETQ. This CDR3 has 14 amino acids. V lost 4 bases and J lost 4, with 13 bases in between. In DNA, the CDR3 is TGCGCCAGCAGCCACCGGGGGGCCGCAGATACGCAGTATTTT. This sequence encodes CASSHRGAADTQYF.

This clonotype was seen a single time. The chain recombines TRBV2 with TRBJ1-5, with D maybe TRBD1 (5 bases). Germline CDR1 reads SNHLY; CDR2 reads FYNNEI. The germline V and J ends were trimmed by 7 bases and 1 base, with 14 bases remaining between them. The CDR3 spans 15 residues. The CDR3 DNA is TGTGCCAGCAAATCGGGGGTGGCAAGCAATCAGCCCCAGCATTTT. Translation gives CASKSGVASNQPQHF. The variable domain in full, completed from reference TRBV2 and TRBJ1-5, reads EPEVTQTPSHQVTQMGQEVILRCVPISNHLYFYWYRQILGQKVEFLVSFYNNEISEKSEIFDDQFSVERPDGSNFTLKIRSTKLEDSAMYFCASKSGVASNQPQHFGDGTRLSIL.

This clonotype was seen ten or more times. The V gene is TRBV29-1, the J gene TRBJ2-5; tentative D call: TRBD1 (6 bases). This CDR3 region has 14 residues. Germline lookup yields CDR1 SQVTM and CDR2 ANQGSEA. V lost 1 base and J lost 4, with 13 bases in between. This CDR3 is CSVEGTVIGETQYF. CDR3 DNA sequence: TGCAGCGTTGAAGGGACAGTTATCGGAGAGACCCAGTACTTC.

CDR3 coding DNA: TGCAGCGTTGGTAGCTATAATCAGCCCCAGCATTTT. Protein: CSVGSYNQPQHF. The J gene is TRBJ1-5, the V gene TRBV29-1; D is ambiguous. Germline V gene sequence: CDR1 SQVTM, CDR2 ANQGSEA. The ends were cut back, 4 bases at V and 4 bases at J, with 8 bases in the middle. This CDR3 has 12 amino acids. Drawing the rest from reference TRBV29-1 and TRBJ1-5, the complete variable domain is SAVISQKPSRDICQRGTSLTIQCQVDSQVTMMFWYRQQPGQSLTLIATANQGSEATYESGFVIDKFPISRPNLTFSTLTVSNMSPEDSSIYLCSVGSYNQPQHFGDGTRLSIL.

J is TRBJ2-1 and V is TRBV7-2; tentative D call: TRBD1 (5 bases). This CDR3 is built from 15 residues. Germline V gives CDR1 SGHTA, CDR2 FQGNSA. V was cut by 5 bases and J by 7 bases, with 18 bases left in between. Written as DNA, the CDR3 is TGTGCCAGCAGCCCACAGGAGCTAAGGGGTAATGAGCAGTTCTTC. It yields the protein CASSPQELRGNEQFF.

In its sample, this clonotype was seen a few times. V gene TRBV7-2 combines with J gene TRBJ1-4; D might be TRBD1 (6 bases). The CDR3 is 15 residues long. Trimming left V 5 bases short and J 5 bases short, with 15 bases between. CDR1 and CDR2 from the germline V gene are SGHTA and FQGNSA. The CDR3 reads CASSARTAENEKLFF. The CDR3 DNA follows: TGTGCCAGCAGCGCCCGGACAGCCGAGAATGAAAAACTGTTTTTT.

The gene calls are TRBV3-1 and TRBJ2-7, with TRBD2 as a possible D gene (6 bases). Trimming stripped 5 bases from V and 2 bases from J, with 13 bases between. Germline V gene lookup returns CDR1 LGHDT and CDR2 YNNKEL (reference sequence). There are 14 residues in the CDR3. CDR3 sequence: CASSVGGDAYEQYF. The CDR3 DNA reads TGTGCCAGCAGCGTCGGCGGGGACGCCTACGAGCAGTACTTC.

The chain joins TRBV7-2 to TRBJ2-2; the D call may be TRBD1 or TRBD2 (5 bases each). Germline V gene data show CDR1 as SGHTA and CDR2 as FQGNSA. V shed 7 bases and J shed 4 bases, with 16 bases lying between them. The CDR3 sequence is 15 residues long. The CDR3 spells CASTIRGVPTGELFF. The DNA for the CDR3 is TGTGCCAGCACCATTCGAGGGGTACCCACCGGGGAGCTGTTTTTT.

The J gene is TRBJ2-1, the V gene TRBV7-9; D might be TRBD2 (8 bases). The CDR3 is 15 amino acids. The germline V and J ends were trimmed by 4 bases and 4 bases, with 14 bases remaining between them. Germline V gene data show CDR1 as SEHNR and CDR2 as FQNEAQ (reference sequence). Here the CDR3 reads CASSSGRGPYNEQFF. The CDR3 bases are TGTGCCAGCAGCTCCGGGAGGGGGCCTTACAATGAGCAGTTCTTC.

The CDR3: CASSPWDRVLTEAFF. The CDR3 DNA sequence: TGTGCCAGCAGCCCCTGGGACCGGGTGCTCACTGAAGCTTTCTTT. The chain has TRBV9 and TRBJ1-1; possible D gene TRBD1, 5 bases. The CDR3 spans 15 residues. CDR1 and CDR2 (germline): SGDLS, YYNGEE. V gave up 4 bases and J gave up 4 bases, with 17 bases separating them.

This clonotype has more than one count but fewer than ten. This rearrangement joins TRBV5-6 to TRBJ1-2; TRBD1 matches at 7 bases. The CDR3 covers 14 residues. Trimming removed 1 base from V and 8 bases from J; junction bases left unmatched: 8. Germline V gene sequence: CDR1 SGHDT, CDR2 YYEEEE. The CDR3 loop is CASSLQTGTKGYTF. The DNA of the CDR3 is TGTGCCAGCAGCTTGCAGACAGGGACTAAAGGCTACACCTTC.

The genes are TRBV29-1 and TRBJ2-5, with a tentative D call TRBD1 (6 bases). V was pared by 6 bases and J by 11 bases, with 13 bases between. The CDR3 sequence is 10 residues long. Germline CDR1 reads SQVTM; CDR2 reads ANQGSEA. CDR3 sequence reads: CSVSGDKQYF. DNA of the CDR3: TGCAGCGTCTCAGGGGATAAGCAGTACTTC.

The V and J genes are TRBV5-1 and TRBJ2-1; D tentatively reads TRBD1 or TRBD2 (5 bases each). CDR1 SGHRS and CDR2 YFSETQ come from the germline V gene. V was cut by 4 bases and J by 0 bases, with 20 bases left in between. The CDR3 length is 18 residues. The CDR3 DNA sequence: TGCGCCAGCAGCCGGGACGGGACCGTTTACTCCTCCTACAATGAGCAGTTCTTC. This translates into CASSRDGTVYSSYNEQFF.

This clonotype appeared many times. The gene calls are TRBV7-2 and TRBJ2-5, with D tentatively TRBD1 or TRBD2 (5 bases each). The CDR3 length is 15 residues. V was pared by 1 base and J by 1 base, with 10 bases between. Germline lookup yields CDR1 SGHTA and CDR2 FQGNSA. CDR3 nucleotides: TGTGCCAGCAGCTTAGTGACCGGGGCCCAAGAGACCCAGTACTTC. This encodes CASSLVTGAQETQYF.

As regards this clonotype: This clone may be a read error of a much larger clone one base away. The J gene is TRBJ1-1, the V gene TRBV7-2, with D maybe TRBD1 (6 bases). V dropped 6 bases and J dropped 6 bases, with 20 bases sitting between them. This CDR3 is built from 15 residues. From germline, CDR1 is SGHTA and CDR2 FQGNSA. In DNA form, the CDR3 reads TGTGCCAGCAGTCGCGATGGGGGGCGGTGTGCTGAAGCTTTCTTT. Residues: CASSRDGGRCAEAFF.

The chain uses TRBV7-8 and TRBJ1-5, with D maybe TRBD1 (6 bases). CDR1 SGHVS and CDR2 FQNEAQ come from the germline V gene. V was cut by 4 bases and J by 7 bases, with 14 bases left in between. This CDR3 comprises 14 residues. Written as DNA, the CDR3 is TGTGCCAGCAGCTCTTTGACAGGCCAACAGCCCCAGCATTTT. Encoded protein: CASSSLTGQQPQHF.

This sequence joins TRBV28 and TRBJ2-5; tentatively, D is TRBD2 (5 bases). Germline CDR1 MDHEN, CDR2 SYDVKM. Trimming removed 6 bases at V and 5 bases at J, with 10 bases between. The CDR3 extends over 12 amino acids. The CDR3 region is CASRLRRETQYF. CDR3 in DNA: TGTGCCAGCAGGCTCAGGAGGGAGACCCAGTACTTC.

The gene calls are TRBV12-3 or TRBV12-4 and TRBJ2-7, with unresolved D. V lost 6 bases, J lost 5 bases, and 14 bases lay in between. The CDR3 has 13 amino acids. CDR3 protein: CASSSHYRDEQYF. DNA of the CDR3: TGTGCCAGCAGCTCCCACTATCGCGACGAGCAGTACTTC.

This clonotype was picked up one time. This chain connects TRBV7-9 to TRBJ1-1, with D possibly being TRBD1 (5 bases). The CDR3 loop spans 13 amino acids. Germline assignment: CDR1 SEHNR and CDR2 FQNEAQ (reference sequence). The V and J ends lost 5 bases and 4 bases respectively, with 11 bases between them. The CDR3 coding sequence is TGTGCCAGCAGCCCACAGGAGAGCACTGAAGCTTTCTTT. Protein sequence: CASSPQESTEAFF.

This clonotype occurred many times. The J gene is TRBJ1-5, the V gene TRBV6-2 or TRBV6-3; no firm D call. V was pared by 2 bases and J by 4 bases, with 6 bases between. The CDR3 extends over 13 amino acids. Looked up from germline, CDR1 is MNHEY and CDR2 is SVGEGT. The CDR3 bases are TGTGCCAGCAGTTACGCAGGTAATCAGCCCCAGCATTTT. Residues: CASSYAGNQPQHF.

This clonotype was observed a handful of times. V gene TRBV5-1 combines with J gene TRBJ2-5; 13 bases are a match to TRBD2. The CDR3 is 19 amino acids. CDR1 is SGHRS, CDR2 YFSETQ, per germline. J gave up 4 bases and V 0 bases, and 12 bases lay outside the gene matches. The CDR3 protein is CASSLVLAGGPVFGETQYF. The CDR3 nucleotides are TGCGCCAGCAGCTTGGTACTAGCGGGGGGGCCGGTATTTGGAGAGACCCAGTACTTC.